This T cell receptor beta chain came from a study of cytomegalovirus exposure and HLA in healthy donors. Background on the study: Unique TCR beta sequences numbering some 120 million came from roughly 180 million T cells in an earlier analysis.

Trimming stripped 3 bases from V and 2 bases from J, with 13 bases between. The length of the CDR3 is 15 residues. CDR1 is KGHSH and CDR2 is LQKENI in the germline V gene. Regarding the study as a whole: One cluster of highly shared sequence variants probably arose as a sequencing artifact.

With 60 Vbeta and 13 Jbeta primers, the PCR was carried out. Method: immunoSEQ multiplex PCR; TCRdb's copy keeps in-frame clones and lacks some. Altogether 130,000 to 150,000 clones are present, 80% being singletons, with the ten largest covering about 5%. On this clone itself: Its target is not known.

The source is a male donor in good health and CMV-seronegative. This chain connects TRBV18 to TRBJ2-5; D uncertain. Material: PBMCs. CDR3 in amino acids: CASSPVADPQETQYF. The CDR3, as DNA: TGTGCCAGCTCACCCGTAGCTGATCCTCAAGAGACCCAGTACTTC.